Described below is a single T cell receptor (beta chain) sequence and its context. Its antigen remains unidentified. The sample originates from a study of shared clonotypes between healthy human individuals. Study-level background: Each donor had three CD4 naive, three CD4 memory, two CD8 naive and one CD8 memory plate.

Overall study results and limits: Shared across four donors were about 4.8% of the naive CD4 clonotypes.

It was into CD45RA+ naive and CD45RA-negative memory subsets that the CD4+ cells were split. Sequenced by immunoSEQ multiplex PCR; TCRdb stores in-frame clones only, minus some. The data show some 1.1 million clones, around 77% seen once. The sequencing sample was made of memory CD4+ T cells from PBMCs. The subset is: CD45RA-negative fraction. The source of this sequence is a man aged 18 to 29 in good health. Some clones in this sample may be carry-over from other donors' samples.

The CDR3 nucleotides read TGTGCCAGCAGCGTAACGGGCACAGATACGCAGTATTTT. Translating it yields CASSVTGTDTQYF. The V call is TRBV9, the J call TRBJ2-3; the D is unclear. This CDR3 contains 13 residues. The V end lost 1 base, the J end lost 1 base, and 4 bases lay between the germline ends. Germline-derived CDR1 and CDR2 are SGDLS and YYNGEE.